This record concerns one TCR beta chain sequence. Antigen: not known. CDR3 length equals 14 residues. The V gene's germline CDR1 is LGHNA and CDR2 YNFKEQ. The ends were cut back, 8 bases at V and 3 bases at J, with 17 bases in the middle. This sample is drawn from a study of cytomegalovirus exposure and HLA in healthy donors. The wider study: Roughly 179 million T cells yielded 100 million or so unique TCR beta sequences, as an earlier analysis found. Study-wide findings and caveats: Presence/absence comparisons presumed near-even sequencing depth among donors. TCR association rates varied by HLA locus in a later analysis, with DRB1 highest and HLA-C lowest.

Likely unrecorded immune exposures existed in these nominally healthy donors. The PCR used 60 Vbeta and 13 Jbeta primers. Sequencing was performed with immunoSEQ multiplex PCR; in TCRdb, only in-frame clones are kept and a portion is missing. The sample includes roughly 120,000 clones, approximately 80% of them seen just once. The source is a male donor in good health and CMV-seronegative. The chain employs TRBV4-2 and TRBJ2-7; D gene ambiguous. Sequencing input: PBMCs. CDR3 nucleotides: TGTGCCAGCGGCTATGCAGGTGCCAGCTACGAGCAGTACTTC. It yields the protein CASGYAGASYEQYF.